The source of this TCR beta chain is a study of spatial heterogeneity in lung cancer. Study-level information: Fewer alpha-chain than beta-chain sequences were consistently detected. Overall study results and limits: The study found ubiquitous expanded tumor TCRs in blood more at resection than follow-up.

Time point here: sample taken at primary tumor resection. Extraction of whole RNA from tumor, nontumor lung or frozen PBMC preceded unsorted sequencing. Around 68 TRACERx patients with early, untreated non-small cell lung cancer donated samples. Each molecule of TCR cDNA was tagged with one unique molecular identifier. One entry per CDR3 protein results from TCRdb running MiXCR on the 5' RACE reads. This sample carries fewer than 40,000 distinct CDR3 sequences, roughly 8% of them seen once, and the ten largest clones take 25% to 35%. This clonotype was counted at least ten times. Its target is unknown. With 0 bases removed from V and 1 base from J, the gap between germline ends came to 9 bases. The CDR3 sequence is 15 residues long.

The clonotype originates from a male donor with early-stage non-small cell lung cancer. The material was PBMCs, obtained at surgery. The gene calls are TRBV12-3 or TRBV12-4 and TRBJ1-1; D uncertain. CDR3 nucleotides: TGTGCCAGCAGTTTAGCGGACTCGGGGAACACTGAAGCTTTCTTT. Protein sequence: CASSLADSGNTEAFF.